This TCR beta chain was recorded in a study of cytomegalovirus exposure and HLA in healthy donors. For the study at large: Later, an analysis reported that the 130 or so validation repertoires had used the same platform as the 500 to 800 first-cohort repertoires. Study-wide results and caveats: There were some public TCRs occurring in many donors, but most TCR sequences were rare. A few of the chains that were CMV-associated were confirmed in vitro to be specific for CMV antigens. The classifier reportedly diagnosed cytomegalovirus status with high sensitivity and specificity.

Germline V gene lookup returns CDR1 KGHSH and CDR2 LQKENI. The V gene lost 3 bases and the J gene lost 6 bases, with 9 bases spanning the gap. The CDR3 length is 12 residues. TCRdb's copy holds only in-frame clones and misses some; the assay was immunoSEQ multiplex PCR. The table lists 150,000 or so clones, roughly 84% of them singletons, with about 1.9% in the top ten. This clone has a handful of counts. Its antigen is still unknown. This TCR derives from a human donor in good health. The chain combines TRBV18 with TRBJ2-7; D unclear. The sequencing input was PBMCs. Written as DNA, the CDR3 is TGTGCCAGCTCACCGTCTAGAGCCGAGCAGTACTTC. Its protein product is CASSPSRAEQYF.